Each of the 20 T cell receptor beta chains below was sequenced from the same sample in a study of blood T cell repertoires in COVID-19. Assay used: immunoSEQ multiplex PCR; TCRdb lists only in-frame clones, some missing. The repertoire includes 100,000 to 150,000 clones, 70% to 90% of them detected once, and around a tenth sits in the top ten. Input material: peripheral blood. These receptor sequences come from a man between 50 and 59 years old with acute or convalescent COVID-19.

The chain joins TRBV28 to TRBJ1-5, with 8 bases fitting TRBD1. J gave up 1 base and V 1 base, and 3 bases lay outside the gene matches. The germline gives CDR1 MDHEN, CDR2 SYDVKM. The CDR3 consists of 16 residues. The CDR3 coding sequence is TGTGCCAGCAGTTTATCTGGACAGGGAAGCAATCAGCCCCAGCATTTT. Its translation: CASSLSGQGSNQPQHF.

The chain joins TRBV3-1 (or the pseudogene TRBV3-2) to TRBJ1-2; maybe TRBD1 (5 bases). Germline loops: CDR1 LGHDT, CDR2 YNNKEL (reference sequence). V was clipped by 3 bases and J by 8 bases, with 19 bases between them. This CDR3 spans 15 amino acids. In DNA, the CDR3 is TGTGCCAGCAGCCAGTCCTCACGGACATCGTTGGGCTACACCTTC. The encoded protein is CASSQSSRTSLGYTF.

The V gene is TRBV18, the J gene TRBJ1-5; D gene ambiguous. Germline loops: CDR1 KGHSH, CDR2 LQKENI. The V gene lost 4 bases and the J gene lost 1 base, with 11 bases spanning the gap. The CDR3 loop spans 15 amino acids. In DNA form, the CDR3 reads TGTGCCAGCTCACAGGGAGTGGGGAGCAATCAGCCCCAGCATTTT. Translating it yields CASSQGVGSNQPQHF. Filled out from reference TRBV18 and TRBJ1-5, the complete variable domain reads NAGVMQNPRHLVRRRGQEARLRCSPMKGHSHVYWYRQLPEEGLKFMVYLQKENIIDESGMPKERFSAEFPKEGPSILRIQQVVRGDSAAYFCASSQGVGSNQPQHFGDGTRLSIL.

The V and J genes are TRBV2 and TRBJ2-7; weak D call: TRBD1 (6 bases). The CDR3 consists of 13 residues. V dropped 8 bases and J dropped 2 bases, with 13 bases sitting between them. Germline assignment: CDR1 SNHLY and CDR2 FYNNEI. The CDR3 here is CASRGEGAYEQYF. The CDR3 region has the DNA TGTGCCAGCCGAGGCGAGGGGGCCTACGAGCAGTACTTC.

The CDR3 sequence is CASSQASYEQYF. The DNA for the CDR3 is TGTGCCAGCAGCCAGGCCTCCTACGAGCAGTACTTC. The rearrangement uses TRBV3-1 (or the pseudogene TRBV3-2) and TRBJ2-7; D is uncertain. The V end lost 3 bases, the J end lost 0 bases, and 3 bases lay between the germline ends. The CDR3 spans 12 residues. Germline V lookup: CDR1 LGHDT, CDR2 YNNKEL (reference sequence).

The chain employs TRBV6-5 and TRBJ1-1, with D perhaps TRBD1 (6 bases). This CDR3 is 14 amino acids long. CDR1 and CDR2 from the germline V gene are MNHEY and SVGAGI. The ends were cut back, 6 bases at V and 3 bases at J, with 14 bases in the middle. CDR3 protein: CASSERTVYTEAFF. The CDR3, as DNA: TGTGCCAGCAGCGAGAGGACAGTATACACTGAAGCTTTCTTT.

This chain joins TRBV5-1 and TRBJ1-1, with D hard to call. Germline CDR1 reads SGHRS; CDR2 reads YFSETQ. Between the trimmed V and J ends, which lost 6 bases and 4 bases, there was a span of 19 bases. CDR3 length: 15 amino acids. This chain's CDR3 is CASNFGGIGSTEAFF. The CDR3 nucleotides are TGCGCCAGCAATTTTGGCGGCATCGGAAGCACTGAAGCTTTCTTT.

The chain recombines TRBV19 with TRBJ1-1; D may be TRBD1 (5 bases). The CDR3 is made up of 14 amino acids. CDR1 and CDR2 (germline): LNHDA, SQIVND (reference sequence). V lost 5 bases to trimming and J lost 5 bases, with 15 bases between them. CDR3 in DNA: TGTGCCAGTAGTCTCATGGCAGGGCAGACTGAAGCTTTCTTT. The encoded protein is CASSLMAGQTEAFF.

This chain uses TRBV5-1 with TRBJ2-7; D gene uncertain. Germline V CDR1 and CDR2: SGHRS, YFSETQ. CDR3 length: 16 amino acids. Trimming took 0 bases from V and 2 from J, leaving 15 bases between them. CDR3 in DNA: TGCGCCAGCAGCTTGGGATCCAGCTCCACTACCTACGAGCAGTACTTC. Amino acid sequence: CASSLGSSSTTYEQYF.

As regards this clone: At the DNA level, this CDR3 is encoded by other sequences in the same sample as well. The chain carries TRBV30 and TRBJ1-1; D not resolved. The CDR3 loop spans 13 amino acids. V gave up 0 bases and J gave up 0 bases, with 5 bases separating them. Germline V gives CDR1 GTSNPN, CDR2 SVGIG (reference sequence). The CDR3 DNA follows: TGTGCCTGGAGTGTATCAATGAACACTGAAGCTTTCTTT. Its translation is CAWSVSMNTEAFF.

With regard to this clone: The sample contains more than one DNA sequence encoding this CDR3. This sequence joins TRBV9 and TRBJ1-1; the D is unclear. This CDR3 region has 13 residues. Germline CDR1 is SGDLS and CDR2 is YYNGEE. Trimming removed 0 bases from V and 2 bases from J, with 5 bases in between. The CDR3 sequence: CASSVAGNTEAFF. For the CDR3, the DNA is TGTGCCAGCAGCGTAGCGGGAAACACTGAAGCTTTCTTT.

This clone was seen a single time. The CDR3 DNA follows: TGTGCCAGCAGCCAACCCAGGGACAGGAGATCTAACTATGGCTACACCTTC. Translated, it gives CASSQPRDRRSNYGYTF. V is TRBV28 and J is TRBJ1-2, with 8 bases matching TRBD1. CDR3 size: 17 residues. Germline CDR1 is MDHEN and CDR2 is SYDVKM. The V segment lost 6 bases and the J segment 0 bases; nucleotides outside the gene matches: 12.

About this clone: One junction end disagrees with the germline gene, perhaps due to a read error. Other nucleotide sequences from this sample produce the same CDR3. The chain combines TRBV28 with TRBJ1-1, with D hard to call. The CDR3 is made up of 13 amino acids. Germline V CDR1 and CDR2: MDHEN, SYDVKM. The CDR3 coding sequence is TGCGCCAGCAGTTTGGGAGGGATCACTGAAGCTTTCTTT. Protein sequence: CASSLGGITEAFF.

The chain joins TRBV7-9 to TRBJ1-3, with D unresolved. This CDR3 contains 14 residues. V lost 4 bases and J lost 8, with 15 bases in between. Germline CDR1 SEHNR, CDR2 FQNEAQ (reference sequence). CDR3 DNA sequence: TGTGCCAGCAGCTCGACGACTTTGTGGGACACCATATATTTT. It codes for CASSSTTLWDTIYF.

The rearrangement links TRBV10-2 to TRBJ1-5; the D gene is possibly TRBD1 (5 bases). The CDR3 loop spans 18 amino acids. V was cut by 0 bases and J by 4 bases, with 19 bases left in between. Per the germline V gene, CDR1 is WSHSY and CDR2 is SAAADI. CDR3 nucleotides: TGCGCCAGCAGTGAGTCGAAGGAGCGCTTAGGGGTAAATCAGCCCCAGCATTTT. Translation: CASSESKERLGVNQPQHF.

J is TRBJ2-7 and V is TRBV29-1; D is perhaps TRBD2 (6 bases). Between the trimmed V and J ends, which lost 2 bases and 2 bases, there was a span of 16 bases. Germline CDR1 reads SQVTM; CDR2 reads ANQGSEA. The CDR3 has 15 residues. In DNA form, the CDR3 reads TGCAGCGTTGAACTTCGACTAGTCGGCGCCTACGAGCAGTACTTC. Translated: CSVELRLVGAYEQYF.

The DNA of the CDR3 is TGCGCCAGCAGTGAGTGGGAGGGACAGGAAGAGGGTAACTATGGCTACACCTTC. It is translated as CASSEWEGQEEGNYGYTF. The chain is built from TRBV10-1 and TRBJ1-2; 8 nucleotides match TRBD1. V shed 1 base and J 1 base; nucleotides not matched to a gene: 11. The germline gives CDR1 WNHNN, CDR2 SYGVQD (reference sequence). The CDR3 is made up of 18 amino acids.

CDR3 loop: CASTETVNTGELFF. CDR3 bases: TGCGCCAGCACTGAGACAGTGAACACCGGGGAGCTGTTTTTT. The rearrangement links TRBV5-1 to TRBJ2-2, with D maybe TRBD1 (5 bases). The germline gives CDR1 SGHRS, CDR2 YFSETQ. The CDR3 consists of 14 residues. The V end was cut by 6 bases, the J end by 1 base, with 10 bases between. The variable domain in full, completed from reference TRBV5-1 and TRBJ2-2, reads KAGVTQTPRYLIKTRGQQVTLSCSPISGHRSVSWYQQTPGQGLQFLFEYFSETQRNKGNFPGRFSGRQFSNSRSEMNVSTLELGDSALYLCASTETVNTGELFFGEGSRLTVL.

V is TRBV7-2 and J is TRBJ1-1, with D tentatively TRBD1 (6 bases). The CDR3 has 14 amino acids. Germline CDR1 reads SGHTA; CDR2 reads FQGNSA. V lost 0 bases and J lost 5, with 10 bases in between. CDR3 region: CASSLARGITEAFF. The CDR3 DNA reads as TGTGCCAGCAGCTTAGCGAGGGGGATAACTGAAGCTTTCTTT.

The chain recombines TRBV19 with TRBJ1-2, with a weak D call TRBD1 (5 bases). The CDR3 loop spans 13 amino acids. V was shortened by 4 bases and J by 4 bases, with 10 bases between the two germline ends. The germline gives CDR1 LNHDA, CDR2 SQIVND (reference sequence). The CDR3 DNA follows: TGTGCCAGTAGTAGACAGATTTTCTATGGCTACACCTTC. This encodes CASSRQIFYGYTF.